This TCR beta chain was sequenced during a study of T cell responses to AZD1222 COVID-19 vaccine (dated by TCRdb to the early 2020s). About the full investigation: AZD1222 recipients with second doses at about 4 weeks or about 12 weeks were pooled, because spike-specific TCR depth and breadth did not differ between schedules. Trial participants were enrolled into age subgroups of 18-55, 56-69 and 70-plus years, which contained 148, 28 and 57 TCR-sequenced participants, respectively. TCR sequencing covered some 250 trial participants: nearly 210 given two doses of AZD1222 and about 26 given two doses of MenACWY control vaccine.

Concerning this clone: What antigen it recognizes has not been identified. No base-level quality is on record; no much larger clone is a single base apart.

Trimming takes 1 base from V and 5 bases from J, and the germline ends sit 15 bases apart. Taken from the germline V gene, the CDR1 and CDR2 loops are SQVTM and ANQGSEA. From the cysteine through the phenylalanine, the CDR3 covers 14 amino acids. Just the 42-base CDR3 DNA is kept, in frame starting at base 1. The CDR3 regions of human TCRbeta chains were subjected to immunosequencing. Regarding the original processing steps: Repertoire TCRs were matched against a reference library of SARS-CoV-2-specific TCRs generated with the MIRA antigen-specificity platform. Breadth was defined as the fraction of unique TCRs that were SARS-CoV-2-associated. Depth was defined as the fraction of total T cells that were SARS-CoV-2-associated. Using the MIRA data, each spike-specific TCR was mapped to the spike region that the TCR reacts to and placed in a CD4 or CD8 class. Log10-transformed breadth and depth values were compared by one-way ANOVA with Sidak's multiple comparisons tests. The source is immuneACCESS, and TCRdb retained only in-frame sequences with V and J called. Part of the clones is not carried over; for the studies checked, unresolved V genes explain less than half of this, and the remainder is unexplained. The D gene and trimming were derived from the DNA, and the V and J assignments and clone size from that table. The sample table lists roughly 120,000 clones, roughly 86% of them with a count of one. Around 12% of the sample comes from the top ten.

What the study reported, not specific to this receptor: No day 14 peak-response samples were available, so repertoires were characterized only after the peak T cell response. Participants were mostly white British and included more females than males, and it was suggested by the authors that clonal diversity may have been underestimated. Reportedly, close to half of the unique spike-specific TCRs recognized epitopes lying outside the regions that are mutated in the B.1.351 and B.1.1.7 variants. After two AZD1222 doses, spike-specific TCR breadth and depth were significantly higher than at day 0 and than in MenACWY recipients. Conclusions about previously exposed vaccinees are limited, since just 6 or 7 AZD1222 recipients were seropositive for SARS-CoV-2 at baseline. Vaccine-associated CD4 TCRs spanned the whole spike protein, with dominant responses in regions 160-218 and 743-854. The 56-69-year group was small, and its depth increase did not reach significance, likely because of low power.

Sample time point, as interpreted from the label and publication: baseline before first vaccination. Vaccinee samples were obtained from the UK trials COV001 and COV002, which included a single-blind randomized controlled phase 2/3 trial of AZD1222 (ChAdOx1 nCoV-19) in healthy adults. Trial participant PBMC samples were collected at day 0 and day 28 after the second dose for TCRbeta chain sequencing. The material was peripheral blood, obtained on day 0 of AZD1222 vaccination. The receptor was isolated from an adult in good health. Recombination joined TRBV29-1 with TRBJ2-7; a tentative D call is TRBD1 (5 bases match). The CDR3 protein: CSVEVSQVGHEQYF. DNA sequence: TGCAGCGTTGAAGTTTCACAGGTGGGGCACGAGCAGTACTTC.